The entry that follows covers one TCR beta chain sequence. Its antigen is currently unknown. The sample comes from a study of T cell responses to AZD1222 COVID-19 vaccine. TCRdb's table, derived via immunoSEQ multiplex PCR, lists solely in-frame clones and lacks some. The sample shows roughly 150,000 clones, approximately 83% of them seen only once. Whole-study results and caveats: Recipients of two AZD1222 doses showed rising Spike-specific TCR breadth and depth.

CDR1 LNHDA and CDR2 SQIVND come from the germline V gene (reference sequence). V was pared by 7 bases and J by 6 bases, with 9 bases between. This CDR3 contains 11 residues. The clonotype comes from an adult in good health. The specimen comprised peripheral blood, sampled on day 0 of AZD1222 vaccination. The gene calls are TRBV19 and TRBJ1-2; D unclear. This CDR3 is CASNDRHGYTF. CDR3 DNA: TGTGCCAGTAACGACCGCCATGGCTACACCTTC.